Reported below is one T cell receptor beta chain. Its matching antigen is unknown. J gave up 4 bases and V 2 bases, and 3 bases lay outside the gene matches. CDR3 length: 15 residues. Looked up from germline, CDR1 is MNHNS and CDR2 is SASEGT. The data originate from a study of memory CD4+ T cells and cytomegalovirus serostatus. Findings of the study overall: Each of approximately 73 CMV-associated TCRbeta sequences occurred in one to five individuals.

In the authors' methods: After removing out-of-frame reads, 2 million to 2.5 million distinct TCRbeta sequences remained. Repertoires were generated with immunoSEQ multiplex PCR, while TCRdb's copy carries only in-frame clones and drops some. For V, J and clone size, that table is used; D and trimming come from the DNA. The data show 40,000 to 55,000 clones, with about 86% seen just once and roughly 2% held by the top ten. Single viable CD3+CD4+CD8-CD45RO+ cells were sorted as the memory CD4+ T cells. After thawing, CD4+ T cells were positively selected. J is TRBJ1-4 and V is TRBV6-1, with 8 bases that match TRBD1. The origin of this receptor is an adult in good health and CMV-seropositive. Sequenced material: memory CD4+ T cells from blood. The CDR3 region is CASSEWTGSNEKLFF. The CDR3 bases are TGTGCCAGCAGTGAATGGACAGGGAGTAATGAAAAACTGTTTTTT.